The rows below give T cell receptor beta chains drawn from one sample of a study of shared clonotypes between healthy human individuals. Clones were read by immunoSEQ multiplex PCR, and TCRdb kept only the in-frame ones, dropping some. The sample lists 2 million to 2.5 million clones, more than 90% occurring once. Material for sequencing was naive CD4+ T cells sorted from blood. These TCRs come from a man younger than 35 in good health. Each CDR3 is given with its conserved first and last residue. The D gene is left open where the match is weak. Part of the rows lack a size; the others show once, few, many or a class for expanded clones.

clone size: NA; J gene: TRBJ1-6; D gene: NA; V gene: TRBV21-1; CDR3 protein: CASSNRQGLLGYNSPLHF; CDR3 DNA: TGTGCCAGCAGCAACCGACAGGGACTGTTAGGTTATAATTCACCCCTCCACTTT
clone size: NA; J gene: TRBJ2-5; D gene: NA; V gene: TRBV18; CDR3 protein: CASSPRRIQETQYF; CDR3 DNA: TGTGCCAGCTCACCACGGCGGATACAAGAGACCCAGTACTTC
clone size: NA; J gene: TRBJ2-2; D gene: TRBD1; V gene: TRBV5-5; CDR3 protein: CASSPPDRVNTGELFF; CDR3 DNA: TGTGCCAGCAGCCCGCCGGACAGGGTGAACACCGGGGAGCTGTTTTTT
clone size: NA; J gene: TRBJ1-2; D gene: TRBD1; V gene: TRBV9; CDR3 protein: CASSVEGQGNYGYTF; CDR3 DNA: TGTGCCAGCAGCGTAGAGGGACAGGGTAACTATGGCTACACCTTC
clone size: NA; J gene: TRBJ2-1; D gene: NA; V gene: TRBV2; CDR3 protein: CASRSDNNEQFF; CDR3 DNA: TGTGCCAGCAGGAGCGACAACAATGAGCAGTTCTTC
clone size: NA; J gene: TRBJ2-1; D gene: TRBD1; V gene: TRBV7-2; CDR3 protein: CASSPLVTGYFFF; CDR3 DNA: TGTGCCAGCAGCCCGTTAGTGACAGGGTATTTTTTCTTC
clone size: NA; J gene: TRBJ2-1; D gene: NA; V gene: TRBV19; CDR3 protein: CASSVGGSYNEQFF; CDR3 DNA: TGTGCCAGCTCAGTAGGCGGGTCCTACAATGAGCAGTTCTTC
clone size: NA; J gene: TRBJ2-7; D gene: NA; V gene: TRBV6-1; CDR3 protein: CASRNYEQYF; CDR3 DNA: TGTGCCAGCCGGAACTACGAGCAGTACTTC
clone size: once; J gene: TRBJ2-2; D gene: NA; V gene: TRBV21-1; CDR3 protein: CASSARNTGELFF; CDR3 DNA: TGTGCCAGCAGCGCGCGGAACACCGGGGAGCTGTTTTTT
clone size: NA; J gene: TRBJ2-5; D gene: NA; V gene: TRBV7-8; CDR3 protein: CASSLPPSFVGETQYF; CDR3 DNA: TGTGCCAGCAGCCTCCCTCCTAGTTTCGTAGGAGAGACCCAGTACTTC
clone size: NA; J gene: TRBJ2-7; D gene: TRBD2; V gene: TRBV13; CDR3 protein: CASSLLGLAGGPDEQYF; CDR3 DNA: TGTGCCAGCAGCTTATTGGGACTAGCGGGGGGGCCTGACGAGCAGTACTTC